This T cell receptor beta chain stems from a study of identical twins. Findings and caveats of the study: In zero-insertion analyses, partial confounding could arise from invariant MAIT and iNKT cells. Beta out-of-frame sequences displayed a weaker excess of sharing between twins. For cord blood, abundant beta clonotypes had fewer insertions, unlike memory repertoires, which showed none.

Note on this clonotype: Antigen unknown.

MiXCR was run by TCRdb on the 5' RACE reads, yielding one entry per CDR3 protein. Of 1.5 million to 2 million distinct CDR3 sequences listed, under 35% are singletons. This receptor was obtained from a newborn girl in good health. The source material was cord blood.

CDR3 coding DNA: TGCGCCAGCAGCTTGGGTAGCGCACACACGTACAATGAGCAGTACTTC. As protein: CASSLGSAHTYNEQYF. The chain employs TRBV5-1 and TRBJ2-7; D possibly corresponds to TRBD2 (5 bases). This CDR3 comprises 16 residues. V was cut by 0 bases and J by 7 bases, with 20 bases left in between. Germline values: CDR1 SGHRS, CDR2 YFSETQ.